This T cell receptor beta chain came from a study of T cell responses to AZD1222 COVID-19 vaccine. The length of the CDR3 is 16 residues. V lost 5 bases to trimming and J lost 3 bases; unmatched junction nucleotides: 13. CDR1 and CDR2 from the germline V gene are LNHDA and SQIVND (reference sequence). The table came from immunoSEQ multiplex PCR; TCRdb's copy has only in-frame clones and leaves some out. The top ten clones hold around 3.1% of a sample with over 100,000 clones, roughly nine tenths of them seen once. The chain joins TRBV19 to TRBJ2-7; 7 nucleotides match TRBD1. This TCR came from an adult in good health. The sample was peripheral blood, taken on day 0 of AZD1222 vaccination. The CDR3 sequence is CASSGRDSQDVYEQYF. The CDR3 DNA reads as TGTGCCAGTAGTGGCCGGGACAGTCAAGACGTCTACGAGCAGTACTTC.